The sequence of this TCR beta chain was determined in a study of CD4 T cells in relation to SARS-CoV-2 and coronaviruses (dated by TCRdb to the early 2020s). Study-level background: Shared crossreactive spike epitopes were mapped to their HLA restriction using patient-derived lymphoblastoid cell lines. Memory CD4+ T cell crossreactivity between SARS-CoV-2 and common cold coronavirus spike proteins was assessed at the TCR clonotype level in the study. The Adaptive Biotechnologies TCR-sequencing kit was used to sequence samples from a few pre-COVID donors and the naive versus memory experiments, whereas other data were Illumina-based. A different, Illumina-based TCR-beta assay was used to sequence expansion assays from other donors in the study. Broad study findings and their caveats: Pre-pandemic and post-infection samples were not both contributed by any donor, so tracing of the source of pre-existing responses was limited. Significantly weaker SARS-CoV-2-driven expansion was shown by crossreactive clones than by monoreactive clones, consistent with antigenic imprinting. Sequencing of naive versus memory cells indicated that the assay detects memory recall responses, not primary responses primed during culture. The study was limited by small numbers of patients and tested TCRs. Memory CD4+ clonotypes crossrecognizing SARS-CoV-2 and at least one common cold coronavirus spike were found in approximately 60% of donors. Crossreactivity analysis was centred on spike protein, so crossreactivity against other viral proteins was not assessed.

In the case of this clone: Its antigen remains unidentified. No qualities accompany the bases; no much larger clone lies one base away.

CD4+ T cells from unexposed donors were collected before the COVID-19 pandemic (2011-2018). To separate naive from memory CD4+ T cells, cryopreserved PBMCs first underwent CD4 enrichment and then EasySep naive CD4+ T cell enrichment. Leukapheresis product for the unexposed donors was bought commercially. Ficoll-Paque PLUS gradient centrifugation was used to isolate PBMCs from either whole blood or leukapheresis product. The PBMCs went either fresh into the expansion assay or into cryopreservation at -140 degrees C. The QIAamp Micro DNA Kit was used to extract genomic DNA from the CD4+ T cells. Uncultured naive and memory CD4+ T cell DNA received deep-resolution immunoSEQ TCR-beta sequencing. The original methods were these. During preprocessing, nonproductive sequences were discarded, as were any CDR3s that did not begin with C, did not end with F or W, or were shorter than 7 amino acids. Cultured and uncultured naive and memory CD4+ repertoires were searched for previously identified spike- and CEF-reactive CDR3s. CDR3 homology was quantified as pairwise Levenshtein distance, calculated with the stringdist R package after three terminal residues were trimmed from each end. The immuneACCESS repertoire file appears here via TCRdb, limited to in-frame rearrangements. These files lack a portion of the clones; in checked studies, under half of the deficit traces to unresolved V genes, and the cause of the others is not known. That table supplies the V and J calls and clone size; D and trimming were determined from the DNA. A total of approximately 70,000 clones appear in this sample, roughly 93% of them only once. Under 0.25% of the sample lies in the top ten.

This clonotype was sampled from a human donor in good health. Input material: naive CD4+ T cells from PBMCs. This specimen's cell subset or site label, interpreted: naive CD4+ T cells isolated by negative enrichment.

The encoded CDR3 is CASSQSRDHRAEGGGETQYF. The DNA is as follows: TGCGCCAGCAGTCAATCCCGCGACCACAGAGCCGAGGGGGGTGGAGAGACCCAGTACTTC. The rearrangement combines TRBV23-1 with TRBJ2-5, with the D call perhaps TRBD1 or TRBD2, as 6 bases match in each case. TRBV23-1 carries the ORF label, with uncertain function. V is shortened by 0 bases, J by 4 bases, and the region joining them spans 27 bases. Reading from cysteine to phenylalanine, the CDR3 counts 20 amino acids. The retained sequence is limited to the CDR3, 60 bases, with the frame set at the first base.